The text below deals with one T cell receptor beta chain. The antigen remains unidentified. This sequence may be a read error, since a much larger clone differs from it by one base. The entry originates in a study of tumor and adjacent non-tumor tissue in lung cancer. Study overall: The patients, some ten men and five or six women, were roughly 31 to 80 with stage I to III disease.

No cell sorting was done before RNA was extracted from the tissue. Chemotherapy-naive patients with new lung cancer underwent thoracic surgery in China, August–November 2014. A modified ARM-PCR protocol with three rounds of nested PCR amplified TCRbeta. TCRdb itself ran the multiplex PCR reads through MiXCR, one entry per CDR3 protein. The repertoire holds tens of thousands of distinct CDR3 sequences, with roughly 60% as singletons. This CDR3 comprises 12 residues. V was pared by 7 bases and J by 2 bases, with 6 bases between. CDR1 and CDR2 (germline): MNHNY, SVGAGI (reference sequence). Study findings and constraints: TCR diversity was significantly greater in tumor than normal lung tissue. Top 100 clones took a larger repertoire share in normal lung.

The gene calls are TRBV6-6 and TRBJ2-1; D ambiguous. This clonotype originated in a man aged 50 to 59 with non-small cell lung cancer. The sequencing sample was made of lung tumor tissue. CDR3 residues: CASIPTYNEQFF. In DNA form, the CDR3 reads TGTGCCAGCATCCCTACCTACAATGAGCAGTTCTTC.